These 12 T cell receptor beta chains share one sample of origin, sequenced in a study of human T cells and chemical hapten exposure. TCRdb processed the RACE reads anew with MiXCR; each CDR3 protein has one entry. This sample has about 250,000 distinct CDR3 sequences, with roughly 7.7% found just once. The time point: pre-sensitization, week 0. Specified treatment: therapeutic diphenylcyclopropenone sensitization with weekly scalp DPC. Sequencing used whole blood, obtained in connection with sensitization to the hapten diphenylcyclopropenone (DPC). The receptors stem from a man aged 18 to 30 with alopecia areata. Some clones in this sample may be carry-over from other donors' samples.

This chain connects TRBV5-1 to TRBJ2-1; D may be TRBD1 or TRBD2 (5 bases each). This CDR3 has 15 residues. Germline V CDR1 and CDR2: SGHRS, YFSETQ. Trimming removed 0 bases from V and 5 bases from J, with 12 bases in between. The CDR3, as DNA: TGCGCCAGCAGCTTGGTTTCAGGGAGTGACAATGAGCAGTTCTTC. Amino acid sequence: CASSLVSGSDNEQFF.

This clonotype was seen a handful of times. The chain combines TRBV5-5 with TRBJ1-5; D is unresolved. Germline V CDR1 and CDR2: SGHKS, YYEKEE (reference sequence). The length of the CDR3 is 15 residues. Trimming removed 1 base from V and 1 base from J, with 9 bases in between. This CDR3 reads CASSLRIGSNQPQHF. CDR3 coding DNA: TGTGCCAGCAGCTTGAGGATCGGGAGCAATCAGCCCCAGCATTTT. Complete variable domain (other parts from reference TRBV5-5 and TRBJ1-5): DAGVTQSPTHLIKTRGQQVTLRCSPISGHKSVSWYQQVLGQGPQFIFQYYEKEERGRGNFPDRFSARQFPNYSSELNVNALLLGDSALYLCASSLRIGSNQPQHFGDGTRLSIL.

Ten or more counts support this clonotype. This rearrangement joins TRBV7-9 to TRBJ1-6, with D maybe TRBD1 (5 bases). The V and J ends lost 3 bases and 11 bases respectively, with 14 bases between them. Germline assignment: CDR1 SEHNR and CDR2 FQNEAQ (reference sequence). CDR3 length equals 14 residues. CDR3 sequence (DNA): TGTGCCAGCAGCTTGGGGCAGTATCAAACACCCCTCCACTTT. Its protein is CASSLGQYQTPLHF.

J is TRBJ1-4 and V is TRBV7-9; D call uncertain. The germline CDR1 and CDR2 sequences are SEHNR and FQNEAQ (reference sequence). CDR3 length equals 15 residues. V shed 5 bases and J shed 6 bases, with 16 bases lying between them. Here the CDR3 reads CASSLLGPRDEKLFF. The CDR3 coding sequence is TGTGCCAGCAGCCTCCTCGGTCCCCGGGATGAAAAACTGTTTTTT.

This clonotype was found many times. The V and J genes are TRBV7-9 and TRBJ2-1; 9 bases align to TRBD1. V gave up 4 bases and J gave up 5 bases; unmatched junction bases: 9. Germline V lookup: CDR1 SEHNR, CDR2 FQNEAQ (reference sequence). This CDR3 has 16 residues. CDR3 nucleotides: TGTGCCAGCAGCTCCGTAGGGACAGGGCTTCACAATGAGCAGTTCTTC. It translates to CASSSVGTGLHNEQFF.

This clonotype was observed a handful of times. The CDR3 nucleotides are TGCAGTGCTAGAGATAAGGGAGACCCATCCTACGAGCAGTACTTC. As protein: CSARDKGDPSYEQYF. The gene calls are TRBV20-1 and TRBJ2-7; D perhaps matches TRBD2 (5 bases). The V and J ends lost 0 bases and 1 base respectively, with 13 bases between them. The germline CDR1 and CDR2 sequences are DFQATT and SNEGSKA (reference sequence). This CDR3 is built from 15 residues.

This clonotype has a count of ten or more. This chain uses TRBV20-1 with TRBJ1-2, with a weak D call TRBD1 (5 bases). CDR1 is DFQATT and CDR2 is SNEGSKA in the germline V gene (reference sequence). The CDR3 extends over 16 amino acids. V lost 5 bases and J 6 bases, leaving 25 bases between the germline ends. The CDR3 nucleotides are TGCAGTGCTCGAAATGCAAGGGGTACTATTCTCCATGGCTACACCTTC. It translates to CSARNARGTILHGYTF.

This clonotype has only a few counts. The CDR3 sequence: CASSLGHRYEQYF. The DNA for the CDR3 is TGTGCCAGCAGCTTAGGACACCGTTACGAGCAGTACTTC. The chain links TRBV7-9 to TRBJ2-7; D not resolved. CDR3 length: 13 residues. V lost 1 base and J lost 4, with 8 bases in between. Germline CDR1 reads SEHNR; CDR2 reads FQNEAQ (reference sequence).

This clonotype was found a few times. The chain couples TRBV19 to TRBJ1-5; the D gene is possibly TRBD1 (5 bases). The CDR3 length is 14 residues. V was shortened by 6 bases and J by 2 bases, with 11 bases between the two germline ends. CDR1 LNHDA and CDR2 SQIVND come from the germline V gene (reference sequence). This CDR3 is CASSRDVRNQPQHF. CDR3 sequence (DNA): TGTGCCAGTAGCCGGGACGTTCGCAATCAGCCCCAGCATTTT.

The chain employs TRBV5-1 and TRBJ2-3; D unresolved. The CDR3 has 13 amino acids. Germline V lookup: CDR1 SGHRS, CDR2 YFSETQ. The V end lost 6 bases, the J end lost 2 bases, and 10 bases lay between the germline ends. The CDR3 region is CASTTDFTDTQYF. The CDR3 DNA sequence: TGCGCCAGCACAACAGACTTCACAGATACGCAGTATTTT.

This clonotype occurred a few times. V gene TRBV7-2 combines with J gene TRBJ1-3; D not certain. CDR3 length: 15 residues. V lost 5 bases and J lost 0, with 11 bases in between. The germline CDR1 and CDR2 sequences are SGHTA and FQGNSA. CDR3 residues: CASSPRLISGNTIYF. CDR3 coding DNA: TGTGCCAGCAGCCCGCGACTGATCTCTGGAAACACCATATATTTT.

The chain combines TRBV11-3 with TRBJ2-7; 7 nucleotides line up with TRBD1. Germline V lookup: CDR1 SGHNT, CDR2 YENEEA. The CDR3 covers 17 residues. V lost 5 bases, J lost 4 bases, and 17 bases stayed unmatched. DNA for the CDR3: TGTGCCAGCAGCCCCATATCGGGACAGCCCTTTGGATACGAGCAGTACGTC. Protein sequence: CASSPISGQPFGYEQYV.